This is a list of T cell receptor beta chains from one sample in a study of blood T cell repertoires in COVID-19. Some clones are missing from TCRdb's copy, which holds only in-frame ones; the method was immunoSEQ multiplex PCR. The top ten clones hold around 30% of a sample with some 13,000 clones, 73% of them seen once. Sequencing was performed on peripheral blood. The receptors were sampled from a human donor in a cohort sampled during active COVID-19. The CDR3 runs from the conserved cysteine through the conserved F or W. The D gene is left open where the match is weak. Rows may omit the clone size; those that give it use once, few, many or a size class.

d_call clone_size j_call v_call cdr3_aa cdr3_nt
. . TRBJ1-2 TRBV5-1 CASRPTPRGGNYGYTF TGCGCCAGCAGACCAACCCCCCGAGGGGGAAACTATGGCTACACCTTC
TRBD1 . TRBJ1-4 TRBV7-9 CASRLRGTADEKLFF TGTGCCAGCAGGCTCCGGGGGACAGCGGATGAAAAACTGTTTTTT
. . TRBJ1-6 TRBV27 CASSITGFFYNSPLHF TGTGCCAGCAGCATTACAGGGTTCTTCTATAATTCACCCCTCCACTTT
. . TRBJ1-1 TRBV19 CASSILGDTEAFF TGTGCCAGTAGTATTTTAGGGGACACTGAAGCTTTCTTT
. few TRBJ2-5 TRBV7-8 CASSLSLGGLQETQYF TGTGCCAGCAGCTTATCCCTCGGAGGGCTCCAAGAGACCCAGTACTTC
. . TRBJ1-6 TRBV28 CASMVATYPDNSPLHF TGTGCCAGCATGGTCGCTACCTACCCTGATAATTCACCCCTCCACTTT
TRBD1 . TRBJ2-7 TRBV11-2 CASSLVQGAYEQYF TGTGCCAGCAGCTTAGTCCAGGGGGCCTACGAGCAGTACTTC
. . TRBJ2-7 TRBV11-2 CASSLGGVEQYF TGTGCCAGCAGCTTAGGCGGGGTCGAGCAGTACTTC
. . TRBJ2-3 TRBV18 CASSLQGWGTDTQYF TGTGCCAGCTCACTACAGGGATGGGGCACAGATACGCAGTATTTT
. . TRBJ1-4 TRBV9 CASSARAGVEKLFF TGTGCCAGCAGCGCCCGGGCAGGGGTCGAAAAACTGTTTTTT
TRBD2 . TRBJ2-3 TRBV27 CASTKYGLAGVGADTQYF TGTGCCAGCACCAAATATGGACTAGCGGGAGTAGGAGCAGATACGCAGTATTTT
. . TRBJ1-2 TRBV28 CASSLGGVGYGYTF TGTGCCAGCAGTTTAGGGGGCGTGGGCTATGGCTACACCTTC
. . TRBJ2-3 TRBV19 CATRPWTSTDTQYF TGTGCCACCCGGCCCTGGACTAGCACAGATACGCAGTATTTT
. . TRBJ1-1 TRBV6-6 CASSPQGLNTEAFF TGTGCCAGCAGCCCCCAGGGCTTGAACACTGAAGCTTTCTTT
. . TRBJ2-3 TRBV11-2 CASSKRGGGPDTQYF TGTGCCAGCAGCAAAAGAGGGGGGGGCCCAGATACGCAGTATTTT
. . TRBJ2-1 TRBV7-3 CASSVNRAGEQFF TGTGCCAGCAGCGTAAACAGGGCGGGTGAGCAGTTCTTC
. . TRBJ2-1 TRBV2 CASSDRGFPYNEQFF TGTGCCAGCAGTGACCGGGGGTTCCCCTACAATGAGCAGTTCTTC
. . TRBJ2-5 TRBV5-1 CASSVWSAGQETQYF TGCGCCAGCAGCGTCTGGTCGGCGGGGCAAGAGACCCAGTACTTC
. . TRBJ2-2 TRBV29-1 CSVVLTGANTGELFF TGCAGCGTTGTCCTGACAGGTGCGAACACCGGGGAGCTGTTTTTT
TRBD2 . TRBJ2-7 TRBV5-1 CASSGGLAGLYSEQYF TGCGCCAGCAGCGGGGGACTAGCGGGCCTTTATAGTGAGCAGTACTTC
. once TRBJ2-7 TRBV28 CASSFWTETYEQYF TGTGCCAGCAGTTTTTGGACAGAGACCTACGAGCAGTACTTC
TRBD2 . TRBJ2-2 TRBV13 CASSPPGLAGYTGELFF TGTGCCAGCAGCCCCCCCGGACTAGCGGGATATACCGGGGAGCTGTTTTTT
TRBD1 . TRBJ2-7 TRBV5-5 CASSPAGGSSYEQYF TGTGCCAGCAGCCCGGCAGGGGGCAGCTCCTACGAGCAGTACTTC
TRBD1 . TRBJ1-6 TRBV3-1/TRBV3-2 CASSQRQGVSNSPLHF TGTGCCAGCAGCCAGAGACAGGGGGTATCTAATTCACCCCTCCACTTT
TRBD2 few TRBJ2-1 TRBV19 CASSIGLAGGPGNEQFF TGTGCCAGTAGTATAGGACTAGCGGGAGGGCCCGGGAATGAGCAGTTCTTC
TRBD2 . TRBJ2-7 TRBV6-2/TRBV6-3 CASSSHPGRAYEQYF TGTGCCAGCAGTTCCCACCCCGGGAGGGCCTACGAGCAGTACTTC
. . TRBJ2-2 TRBV6-4 CASSDSPPGLNTGELFF TGTGCCAGCAGTGACTCCCCTCCGGGACTCAACACCGGGGAGCTGTTTTTT
TRBD1 . TRBJ2-3 TRBV7-2 CASSSQQGVATDTQYF TGTGCCAGCAGCTCGCAACAGGGGGTCGCCACAGATACGCAGTATTTT
TRBD1 . TRBJ1-2 TRBV28 CASSSQLGQDGYGYTF TGTGCCAGCAGTTCTCAGTTGGGACAGGACGGGTATGGCTACACCTTC
TRBD2 once TRBJ2-2 TRBV7-9 CASSPSGTSGVSTGELFF TGTGCCAGCAGCCCATCCGGGACTAGCGGGGTCAGCACCGGGGAGCTGTTTTTT
. . TRBJ2-7 TRBV28 CASRPWGSRYEQYF TGTGCCAGCAGGCCCTGGGGCAGTCGCTACGAGCAGTACTTC
. . TRBJ2-1 TRBV19 CASSTFYNEQFF TGTGCCAGTAGTACTTTTTACAATGAGCAGTTCTTC
. . TRBJ2-5 TRBV18 CASSRTPQETQYF TGTGCCAGCTCAAGGACACCTCAAGAGACCCAGTACTTC
TRBD1 . TRBJ1-2 TRBV18 CASSPDRDWYGYTF TGTGCCAGCTCACCGGACAGGGATTGGTATGGCTACACCTTC
. . TRBJ2-5 TRBV24-1 CATSENPGQRETQYF TGTGCCACCAGTGAGAACCCGGGACAACGAGAGACCCAGTACTTC
. . TRBJ1-4 TRBV2 CASSILGGEKLFF TGTGCCAGCAGTATCCTAGGGGGTGAAAAACTGTTTTTT
TRBD1 hyperexpanded TRBJ1-5 TRBV6-2/TRBV6-3 CASSYLDRDGQPQHF TGTGCCAGCAGTTACCTCGACAGGGACGGCCAGCCCCAGCATTTT
. once TRBJ1-6 TRBV6-4 CASSEELVNSPLHF TGTGCCAGCAGTGAAGAACTGGTCAATTCACCCCTCCACTTT
. . TRBJ2-7 TRBV5-5 CASSSLFYEQYF TGTGCCAGCAGTTCCCTCTTCTACGAGCAGTACTTC
TRBD1 few TRBJ1-1 TRBV11-3 CASSLGTGGNTEAFF TGTGCCAGCAGCTTAGGGACAGGCGGGAACACTGAAGCTTTCTTT
TRBD1 . TRBJ1-6 TRBV5-1 CASSYDRGSGNSPLHF TGCGCCAGCAGCTACGACAGGGGTTCGGGGAATTCACCCCTCCACTTT
. . TRBJ1-2 TRBV30 CAWNPQGVGYGYTF TGTGCCTGGAATCCACAGGGTGTCGGCTATGGCTACACCTTC
TRBD2 . TRBJ2-3 TRBV9 CASSVGLAGGAFPGTDTQYF TGTGCCAGCAGCGTGGGACTAGCGGGGGGGGCCTTCCCCGGGACAGATACGCAGTATTTT
. . TRBJ2-7 TRBV25-1 CASSDHKGQDEQYF TGTGCCAGCAGTGATCATAAGGGGCAGGACGAGCAGTACTTC
. few TRBJ2-3 TRBV2 CASRTGTGTDTQYF TGTGCCAGCAGAACCGGGACTGGCACAGATACGCAGTATTTT
. . TRBJ1-5 TRBV12-3/TRBV12-4 CASSLGDRAQHF TGTGCCAGCAGTTTGGGTGATCGGGCCCAGCATTTT
. . TRBJ1-2 TRBV4-1 CASSQPGAAYGYTF TGCGCCAGCAGCCAGCCAGGTGCCGCCTATGGCTACACCTTC
TRBD1 . TRBJ2-3 TRBV9 CASSLQPGQGAGYTQYF TGTGCCAGCAGCCTTCAGCCGGGACAGGGGGCGGGGTATACGCAGTATTTT
TRBD2 . TRBJ2-7 TRBV3-1/TRBV3-2 CASRVGLAGVEQYF TGTGCCAGCAGAGTCGGACTAGCGGGAGTTGAGCAGTACTTC
. few TRBJ2-7 TRBV5-4 CASSFGLARNTGTYEQYF TGTGCCAGCAGCTTCGGACTCGCTCGGAATACCGGTACCTACGAGCAGTACTTC
TRBD1 . TRBJ2-1 TRBV2 CASSEGQGGIQFF TGTGCCAGCAGTGAGGGACAGGGGGGAATCCAGTTCTTC
. once TRBJ2-3 TRBV2 CASRPRLRGDTQYF TGTGCCAGCAGACCCCGCCTACGGGGAGATACGCAGTATTTT